The 3 T cell receptor beta chains below were found in one sample sequenced in a study of T cell responses to AZD1222 COVID-19 vaccine. Profiled with immunoSEQ multiplex PCR; TCRdb holds only in-frame clones, not every one. The repertoire holds 65,000 to 90,000 clones, with approximately 89% as singletons. Sequenced material: peripheral blood, taken 28 days after the second AZD1222 dose. These receptors were taken from an adult who received the AZD1222 COVID-19 vaccine.

CDR3 residues: CSVEAREGEKLFF. In nucleotides, the CDR3 is TGCAGCGTTGAAGCCAGGGAGGGTGAAAAACTGTTTTTT. The chain recombines TRBV29-1 with TRBJ1-4, with a possible D match to TRBD1 (5 bases). Germline V lookup: CDR1 SQVTM, CDR2 ANQGSEA. The CDR3 has 13 residues. Trimming stripped 1 base from V and 7 bases from J, with 10 bases between.

The genes are TRBV10-3 and TRBJ1-1; D is uncertain. Trimming took off 4 bases at V and 1 base at J, with 10 bases between the two ends. CDR1 and CDR2 (germline): ENHRY, SYGVKD. This CDR3 spans 14 amino acids. The CDR3 DNA is TGTGCCATCAGTGTGCTGGCGGGGAACACTGAAGCTTTCTTT. Translated: CAISVLAGNTEAFF.

The chain recombines TRBV2 with TRBJ1-4; D remains ambiguous. Germline assignment: CDR1 SNHLY and CDR2 FYNNEI. The CDR3 runs to 15 residues. Trimming shortened V by 6 bases and J by 7 bases, and 18 bases separated the two germline ends. The DNA of the CDR3 is TGTGCCAGCAGGGTTACAGAATCGCCGGGTGAAAAACTGTTTTTT. This codes for CASRVTESPGEKLFF.